This is a list of T cell receptor beta chains from one sample in a study of T-cell reconstitution after alpha-beta-depleted transplantation in children. TCRdb reprocessed the PCR reads with MiXCR, giving one entry per CDR3 protein. The sample holds about 640,000 distinct CDR3 sequences; 16% are singletons and the top ten take approximately 1%. The sample was PBMCs from the stem cell graft donor, taken from the stem cell graft. The receptors were sampled from a human donor who donated a stem cell graft to a child with acute myeloid leukemia. CDR3s leave out the opening cysteine and the closing phenylalanine or tryptophan. Fields, in order: J gene, V gene, CDR3 protein.

j_call: TRBJ2-1; v_call: TRBV20-1; cdr3_aa: SARQGSEQF
j_call: TRBJ2-2; v_call: TRBV27; cdr3_aa: ASTSSTGTGELF
j_call: TRBJ1-4; v_call: TRBV20-1; cdr3_aa: SAQQGSTQAEKLF
j_call: TRBJ2-7; v_call: TRBV7-2; cdr3_aa: ASSLAGGQYEQY
j_call: TRBJ1-6; v_call: TRBV7-8; cdr3_aa: ASSSLPIHRDNSPLH
j_call: TRBJ1-2; v_call: TRBV7-9; cdr3_aa: ASSVGASGYGYT
j_call: TRBJ2-5; v_call: TRBV3-1; cdr3_aa: ASSQDFGKWETQY
j_call: TRBJ1-1; v_call: TRBV20-1; cdr3_aa: SAVRAGMNTEAF
j_call: TRBJ2-3; v_call: TRBV10-3; cdr3_aa: AIRRGGREDTQY
j_call: TRBJ2-5; v_call: TRBV4-1; cdr3_aa: ASSQGQAFAETQY
j_call: TRBJ1-2; v_call: TRBV4-3; cdr3_aa: ASSQDLVRGFNGYT
j_call: TRBJ2-3; v_call: TRBV20-1; cdr3_aa: SARDVSTDTQY
j_call: TRBJ1-1; v_call: TRBV5-1; cdr3_aa: ASSLNAQNTEAF
j_call: TRBJ1-4; v_call: TRBV7-9; cdr3_aa: ASRTSGLGEKLF
j_call: TRBJ1-4; v_call: TRBV15; cdr3_aa: ATSRDAKLF
j_call: TRBJ1-1; v_call: TRBV6-5; cdr3_aa: ASSYRQASEAF
j_call: TRBJ1-6; v_call: TRBV7-2; cdr3_aa: ASSSDSGNNSPLH
j_call: TRBJ1-4; v_call: TRBV20-1; cdr3_aa: SASNGLDEKLF
j_call: TRBJ2-5; v_call: TRBV7-9; cdr3_aa: ASSLAAGIQETQY
j_call: TRBJ1-6; v_call: TRBV9; cdr3_aa: ASSGSSRRMGDSPLH
j_call: TRBJ2-5; v_call: TRBV20-1; cdr3_aa: SALRGQETQY
j_call: TRBJ2-5; v_call: TRBV24-1; cdr3_aa: ATSETGTGVRQETQY
j_call: TRBJ1-1; v_call: TRBV5-1; cdr3_aa: ASSRRQLMNTEAF
j_call: TRBJ1-5; v_call: TRBV20-1; cdr3_aa: SAREGLSNQPQH
j_call: TRBJ1-2; v_call: TRBV5-1; cdr3_aa: ASSRTGQANYGYT
j_call: TRBJ2-3; v_call: TRBV7-2; cdr3_aa: ASHRGGAGTDTQY
j_call: TRBJ2-7; v_call: TRBV2; cdr3_aa: ASEGLAAVSYEQY
j_call: TRBJ2-3; v_call: TRBV9; cdr3_aa: ASSPWDQVTDTQY
j_call: TRBJ2-7; v_call: TRBV7-9; cdr3_aa: ASSQRGGNYEQY
j_call: TRBJ2-5; v_call: TRBV5-5; cdr3_aa: ASSAGRWQETQY
j_call: TRBJ2-5; v_call: TRBV3-1; cdr3_aa: ASSPQTGDQY
j_call: TRBJ2-3; v_call: TRBV7-9; cdr3_aa: ASSGTSSLADTQY
j_call: TRBJ2-2; v_call: TRBV12-3/TRBV12-4; cdr3_aa: ASTPRQWSGGGSGELF
j_call: TRBJ1-1; v_call: TRBV4-2; cdr3_aa: ASSQDPGTGHVNTEAF
j_call: TRBJ2-1; v_call: TRBV13; cdr3_aa: ASTRYGEQF
j_call: TRBJ2-1; v_call: TRBV28; cdr3_aa: ASSPTGWGDNEQF
j_call: TRBJ2-1; v_call: TRBV24-1; cdr3_aa: ATSDLGDPGLNEQF
j_call: TRBJ2-7; v_call: TRBV7-2; cdr3_aa: ASSLESGMEYEQY
j_call: TRBJ1-5; v_call: TRBV4-3; cdr3_aa: ASSQDLGTGDQPQH
j_call: TRBJ2-4; v_call: TRBV7-9; cdr3_aa: ASSLGGPAKNIQY
j_call: TRBJ1-4; v_call: TRBV28; cdr3_aa: ASSAVGSLEKLF
j_call: TRBJ2-1; v_call: TRBV29-1; cdr3_aa: SVAVLGEQF
j_call: TRBJ2-3; v_call: TRBV30; cdr3_aa: AWTGGGYTQY
j_call: TRBJ2-2; v_call: TRBV6-5; cdr3_aa: ASSYLTGTGELF
j_call: TRBJ2-1; v_call: TRBV12-3/TRBV12-4; cdr3_aa: ASTEEDRAVRNEQF
j_call: TRBJ2-1; v_call: TRBV20-1; cdr3_aa: SATPGLAFSYNEQF
j_call: TRBJ2-3; v_call: TRBV29-1; cdr3_aa: SDRTGGYTDTQY
j_call: TRBJ2-3; v_call: TRBV20-1; cdr3_aa: SASTAPSTDTQY
j_call: TRBJ2-5; v_call: TRBV20-1; cdr3_aa: SASVGRLSQETQY
j_call: TRBJ2-1; v_call: TRBV24-1; cdr3_aa: ATSDLRYGGAEQF
j_call: TRBJ1-2; v_call: TRBV9; cdr3_aa: ASSAGGDYGYT
j_call: TRBJ1-1; v_call: TRBV29-1; cdr3_aa: SVEGLRGTEAF
j_call: TRBJ1-3; v_call: TRBV5-5; cdr3_aa: ASVGGGSGNTIY